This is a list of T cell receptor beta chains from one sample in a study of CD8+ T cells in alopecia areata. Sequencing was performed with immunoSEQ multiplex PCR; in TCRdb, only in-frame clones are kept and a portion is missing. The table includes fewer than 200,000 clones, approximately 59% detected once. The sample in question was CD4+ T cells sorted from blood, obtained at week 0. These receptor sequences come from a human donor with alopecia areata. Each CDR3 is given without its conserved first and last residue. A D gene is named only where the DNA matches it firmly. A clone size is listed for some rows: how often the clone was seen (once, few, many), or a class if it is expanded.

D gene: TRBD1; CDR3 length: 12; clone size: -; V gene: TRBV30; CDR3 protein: AWDSGTGTYEQY
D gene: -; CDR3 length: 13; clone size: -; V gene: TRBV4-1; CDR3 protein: ASSRPGQPPYEQY
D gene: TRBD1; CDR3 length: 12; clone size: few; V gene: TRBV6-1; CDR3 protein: ASRDRARGTEAF
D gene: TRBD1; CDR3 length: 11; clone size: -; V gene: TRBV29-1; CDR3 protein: SVPGQAYNEQF
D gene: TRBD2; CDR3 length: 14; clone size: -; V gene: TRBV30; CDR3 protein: AWSAPSGGSSYEQY
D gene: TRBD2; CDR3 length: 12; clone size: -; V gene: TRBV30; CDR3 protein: AWMRAGATYEQY
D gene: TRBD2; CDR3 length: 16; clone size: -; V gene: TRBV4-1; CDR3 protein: ASSQDYPTSGHTDTQY
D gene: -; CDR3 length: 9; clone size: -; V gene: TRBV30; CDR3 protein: AWGGADTIY
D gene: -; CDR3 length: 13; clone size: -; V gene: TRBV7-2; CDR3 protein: ASSLDIPGTYGYT
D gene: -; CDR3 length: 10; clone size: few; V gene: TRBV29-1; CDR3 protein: SVEGGTETQY
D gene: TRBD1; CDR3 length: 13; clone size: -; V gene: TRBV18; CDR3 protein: ASSVGTGNNSPLH
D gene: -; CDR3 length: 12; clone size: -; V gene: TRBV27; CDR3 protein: ASSLQGPHQPQH
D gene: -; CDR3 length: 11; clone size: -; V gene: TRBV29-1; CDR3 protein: SVDGGWAGELF
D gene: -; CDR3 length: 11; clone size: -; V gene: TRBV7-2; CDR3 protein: ASSLLRINEQF
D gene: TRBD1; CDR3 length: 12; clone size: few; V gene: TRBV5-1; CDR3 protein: ASSPGQGGYEQY
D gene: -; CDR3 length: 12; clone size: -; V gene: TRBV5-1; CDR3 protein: ASSLSFRPYGYT
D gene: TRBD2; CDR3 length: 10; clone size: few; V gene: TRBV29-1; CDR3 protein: SGGLATDTQY
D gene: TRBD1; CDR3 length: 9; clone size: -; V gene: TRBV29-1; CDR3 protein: SVDRGREAF
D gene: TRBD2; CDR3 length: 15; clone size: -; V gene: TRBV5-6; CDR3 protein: ASSQRTSGGATDTQY
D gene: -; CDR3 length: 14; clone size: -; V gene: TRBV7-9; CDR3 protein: ASSKFSGRIQETQY
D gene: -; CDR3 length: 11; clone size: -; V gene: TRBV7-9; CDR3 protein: ASRVDPQETQY
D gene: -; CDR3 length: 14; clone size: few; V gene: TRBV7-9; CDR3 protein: ASSLVGYRVGYEQY
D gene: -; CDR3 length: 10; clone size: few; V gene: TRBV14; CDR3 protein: ASSQHLGNQY
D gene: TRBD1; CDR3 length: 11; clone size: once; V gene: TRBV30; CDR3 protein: AWGPQGQGIQY
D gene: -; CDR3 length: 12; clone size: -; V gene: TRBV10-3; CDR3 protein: AISQIGYTGELF
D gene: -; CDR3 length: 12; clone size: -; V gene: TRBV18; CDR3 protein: ASSPGGGNQPQH
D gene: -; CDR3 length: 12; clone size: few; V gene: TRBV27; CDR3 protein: ASSSGSLNTEAF